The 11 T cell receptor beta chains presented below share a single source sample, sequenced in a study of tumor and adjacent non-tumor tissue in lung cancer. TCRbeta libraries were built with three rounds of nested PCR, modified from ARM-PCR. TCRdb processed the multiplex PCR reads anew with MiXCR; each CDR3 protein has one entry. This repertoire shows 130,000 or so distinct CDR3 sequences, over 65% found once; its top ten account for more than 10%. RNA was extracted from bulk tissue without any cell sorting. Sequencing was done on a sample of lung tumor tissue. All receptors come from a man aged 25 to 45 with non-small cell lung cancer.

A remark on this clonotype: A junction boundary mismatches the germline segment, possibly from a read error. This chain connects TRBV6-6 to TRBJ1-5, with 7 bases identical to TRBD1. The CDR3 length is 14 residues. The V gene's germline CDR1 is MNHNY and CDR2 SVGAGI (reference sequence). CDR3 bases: TGTGCCGGCAGTTACGGCAGGGGGAGACAGCCCCGGCATTTT. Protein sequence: CAGSYGRGRQPRHF.

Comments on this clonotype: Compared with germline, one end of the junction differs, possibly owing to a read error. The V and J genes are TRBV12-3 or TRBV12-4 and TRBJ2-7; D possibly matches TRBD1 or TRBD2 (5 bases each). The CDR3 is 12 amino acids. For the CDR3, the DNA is TGTGCCAGCAGTTTGGGGACCTACAAGCAGTATTTC. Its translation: CASSLGTYKQYF.

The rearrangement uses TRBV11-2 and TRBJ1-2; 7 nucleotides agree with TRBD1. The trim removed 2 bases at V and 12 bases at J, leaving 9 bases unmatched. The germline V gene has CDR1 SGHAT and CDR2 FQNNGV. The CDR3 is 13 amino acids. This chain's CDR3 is CASSLTGVNGHTF. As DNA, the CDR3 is TGTGCCAGCAGCTTAACAGGGGTTAATGGACACACCTTC.

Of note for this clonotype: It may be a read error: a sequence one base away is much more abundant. The CDR3 loop is CASSVEVAVTETQYF. The CDR3 nucleotides are TGTGCCAGCAGTGTAGAGGTAGCGGTCACGGAGACCCAGTACTTC. The chain recombines TRBV6-1 with TRBJ2-5; weak D call: TRBD2 (6 bases). This CDR3 has 15 amino acids. Germline V CDR1 and CDR2: MNHNS, SASEGT. V was pared by 4 bases and J by 5 bases, with 17 bases between.

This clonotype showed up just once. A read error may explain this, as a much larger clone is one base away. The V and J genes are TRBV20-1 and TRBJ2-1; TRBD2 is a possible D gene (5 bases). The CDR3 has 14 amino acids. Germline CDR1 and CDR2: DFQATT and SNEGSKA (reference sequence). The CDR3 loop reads CSVEVSGVYSEQFF. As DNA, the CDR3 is TGCAGTGTCGAGGTGAGCGGAGTTTACAGTGAGCAGTTCTTC.

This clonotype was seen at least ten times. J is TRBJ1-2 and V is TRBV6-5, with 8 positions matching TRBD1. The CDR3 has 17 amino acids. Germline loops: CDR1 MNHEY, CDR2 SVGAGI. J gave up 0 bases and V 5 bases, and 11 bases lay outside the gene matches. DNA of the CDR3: TGTGCCAGCAGTCGAGATGGCGTACAGGGGGCTAACTATGGCTACACCTTC. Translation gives CASSRDGVQGANYGYTF.

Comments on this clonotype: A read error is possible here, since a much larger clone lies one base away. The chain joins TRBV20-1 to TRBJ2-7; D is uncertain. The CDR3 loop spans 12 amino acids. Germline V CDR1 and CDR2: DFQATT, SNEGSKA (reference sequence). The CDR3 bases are TGCACTGCTAGACCGAAGTCTTACGAGCAGTACTTC. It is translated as CTARPKSYEQYF.

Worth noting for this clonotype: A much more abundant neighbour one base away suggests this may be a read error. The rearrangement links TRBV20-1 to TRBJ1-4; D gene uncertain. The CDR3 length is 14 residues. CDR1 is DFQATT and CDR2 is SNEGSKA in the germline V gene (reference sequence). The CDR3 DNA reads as TGCAATGCTAGAGAGGGAGCGGCTAATGAAAAACTGTTTTTT. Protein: CNAREGAANEKLFF.

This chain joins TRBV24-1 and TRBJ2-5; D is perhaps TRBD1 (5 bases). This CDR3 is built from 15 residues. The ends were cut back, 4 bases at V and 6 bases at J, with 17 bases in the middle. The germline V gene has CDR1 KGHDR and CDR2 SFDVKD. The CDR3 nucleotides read TGTGCCACCAGTGAGTCCACAGGAGAACAAAAGACCCAGTACTTC. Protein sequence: CATSESTGEQKTQYF.

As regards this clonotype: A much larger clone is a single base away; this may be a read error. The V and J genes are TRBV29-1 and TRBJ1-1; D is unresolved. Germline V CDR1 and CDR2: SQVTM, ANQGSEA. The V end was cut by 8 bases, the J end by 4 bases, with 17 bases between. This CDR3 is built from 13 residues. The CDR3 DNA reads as TGCAGCATCGGCGCGGCTTGGGGCACTGAAGCTTTCTTT. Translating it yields CSIGAAWGTEAFF.

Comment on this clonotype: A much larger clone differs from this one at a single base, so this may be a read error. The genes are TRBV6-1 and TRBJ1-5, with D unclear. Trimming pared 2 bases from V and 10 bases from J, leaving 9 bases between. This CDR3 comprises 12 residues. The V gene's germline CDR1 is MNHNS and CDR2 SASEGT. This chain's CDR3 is CASSERSKPQHF. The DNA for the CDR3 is TGTGCCAGCAGTGAACGGTCCAAACCCCAGCATTTT.